This note documents a single T cell receptor beta chain sequence. The data belong to a study of blood T cell repertoires in COVID-19. Across the whole study: From the United States, Italy and Spain came samples of acute and convalescent COVID-19. From T cells, B-cell-depleted T cells, or PBMCs came the material, which was cDNA or gDNA.

CDR1 GTSNPN and CDR2 SVGIG come from the germline V gene (reference sequence). The CDR3 is 12 amino acids. With 2 bases removed from V and 1 base from J, the gap between germline ends came to 5 bases. In the source study's methods: Reference gene primer amplification yielded estimated nucleated cell counts. Clones were sequenced by immunoSEQ multiplex PCR, and TCRdb holds only the in-frame ones, with some missing. V, J and clone size are those of that table, while D and trimming were read from the DNA. The table shows approximately 260,000 clones, with 89% occurring only once. The sequencing input was peripheral blood. The TCR originated in a woman aged 40 to 50 who had recovered from COVID-19. V gene TRBV30 combines with J gene TRBJ1-2, with D unclear. CDR3 loop: CAWSRVNYGYTF. In DNA form, the CDR3 reads TGTGCCTGGAGTCGAGTTAACTATGGCTACACCTTC.